This T cell receptor beta chain was identified during a study of shared clonotypes between healthy human individuals. V was cut by 4 bases and J by 0 bases, with 13 bases left in between. CDR1 and CDR2 from the germline V gene are LGHNA and YSLEER. The CDR3 spans 15 residues. The protocol was immunoSEQ multiplex PCR, while the TCRdb copy is restricted to in-frame clones and leaves out a portion. The sample consists of about 1.4 million clones, around 97% of them appearing once. Specimen: naive CD4+ T cells sorted from blood. The subset here: CD45RA+ positively selected. This chain uses TRBV4-3 with TRBJ2-7, with unresolved D. The TCR originated in a man aged 25 to 40 in good health. CDR3: CASSRAAGGSYEQYF. CDR3 DNA: TGCGCCAGCAGCCGGGCCGCAGGCGGCTCCTACGAGCAGTACTTC.